This T cell receptor beta chain was identified in a study of cytomegalovirus exposure and HLA in healthy donors (dated by TCRdb to the late 2010s). Context from the whole study: According to a later analysis, one platform produced both the approximately 110 validation repertoires and the 550 to 800 repertoires of the first cohort. In addition to the first cohort of 666 subjects, a separate validation cohort of around 110 different subjects was used. The aim of the study was to test whether cataloging public T cell receptors could identify signatures of past pathogen exposure. To predict cytomegalovirus infection status, the study brought together high-throughput TCR immunosequencing, statistical association of individual TCRs with disease status, and machine learning. Overall results and qualifications from the work: Subsequent analysis determined that TCRs grouped into clusters in the first cohort also showed a tendency toward co-occurrence across the 130 or so validation repertoires, and 85% to 95% of cluster scores exceeded 0. Three of the identified cytomegalovirus-associated TCR beta chains were confirmed in vitro to be specific for cytomegalovirus antigens. The authors suggested that the approach could potentially be extended to other disease states and immunological phenotypes. Most TCR sequences were seen in very few donors, while some public TCRs were found in many individuals. Cytomegalovirus status was reported to be diagnosed by the classifier with high specificity and sensitivity in both the original and validation cohorts. In the study, 150 to 200 TCR beta chains were listed as associated with cytomegalovirus. All 130 or so repertoires were used to score co-occurrence in the validation cohort in a later analysis, because that analysis had no HLA typing for the cohort.

About this clone itself: What antigen it recognizes has not been identified. No per-base quality is available; no much larger clone lies one base away.

Donors formed part of the validation cohort, which comprised fewer than 150 subjects and was distinct from the first cohort of 670 or so subjects. The library relied on the immunoSEQ multiplex PCR assay. The paper's data handling went like this. To diagnose cytomegalovirus status from the catalog of TCR beta chain sequences, a statistical classification framework was built. Drawn from immuneACCESS, this table holds only the in-frame rearrangements with V and J called that TCRdb kept. Clones are partly lost; checked studies trace under half to an unresolved V gene and leave the rest unexplained. V and J calls and clone size are as listed in that table; D and trimming were resolved from the DNA. The sample records 190,000 or so clones, around 81% of which are singletons. The leading ten clones occupy approximately 3% of the sample. The sequence was obtained from a woman between 18 and 30 years old in good health and CMV-seropositive. Sequenced material: PBMCs.

The sequenced DNA is TGTGCCAGCAGCTTCCGGACAGGGGGCATTGAAGCTTTCTTT. It encodes CASSFRTGGIEAFF. The chain joins TRBV5-6 to TRBJ1-1; 11 of the junction bases match TRBD1. From a lookup of the germline V gene, CDR1 and CDR2 are SGHDT and YYEEEE. Taken from cysteine to phenylalanine, the CDR3 has 14 residues. Only the CDR3 part of the read is kept: 42 bases, read in frame from the first base. Trimming takes 2 bases off V and 7 bases off J; junction bases not matched to a gene: 4.